The 15 T cell receptor beta chains below all came from one sample that was sequenced in a study of cytomegalovirus exposure and HLA in healthy donors. The PCR ran on 60 Vbeta and 13 Jbeta primers. Generated by immunoSEQ multiplex PCR, the TCRdb table keeps only in-frame clones and is missing some. The listing contains 110,000 to 150,000 clones. The sample consisted of PBMCs. Receptors were obtained from a man aged 40-50 years in good health and CMV-seronegative.

V is TRBV4-3 and J is TRBJ1-2; unclear D gene. CDR3 length: 14 residues. Per germline, CDR1 LGHNA and CDR2 YSLEER. V was clipped by 0 bases and J by 0 bases, with 5 bases between them. CDR3 sequence reads: CASSQERANYGYTF. CDR3 nucleotides: TGCGCCAGCAGCCAAGAAAGAGCTAACTATGGCTACACCTTC.

This chain links TRBV5-4 with TRBJ2-3; D is undetermined. CDR3 size: 16 residues. Germline assignment: CDR1 SGHNT and CDR2 YYREEE (reference sequence). Trimming cost V 0 bases and J 1 base, with 12 bases left between them. The CDR3 nucleotides are TGTGCCAGCAGCTTGGCGATAGCACCTGGCACAGATACGCAGTATTTT. It is translated as CASSLAIAPGTDTQYF.

The chain is built from TRBV5-1 and TRBJ1-1; weak D call: TRBD1 (5 bases). Germline lookup yields CDR1 SGHRS and CDR2 YFSETQ. V was clipped by 3 bases and J by 0 bases, with 6 bases between them. The CDR3 length is 13 residues. The CDR3 bases are TGCGCCAGCAGCTCGGACATGAACACTGAAGCTTTCTTT. Residues: CASSSDMNTEAFF.

V usage is TRBV15 and J usage is TRBJ1-4; D ambiguous. Germline V lookup: CDR1 LNHNV, CDR2 YYDKDF (reference sequence). V shed 4 bases and J shed 5 bases, with 17 bases lying between them. The CDR3 extends over 16 amino acids. As DNA, the CDR3 is TGTGCCACCAGCACGACAAGGCCCGAGTACAATGAAAAACTGTTTTTT. The encoded protein is CATSTTRPEYNEKLFF.

The genes are TRBV6-1 and TRBJ2-3; maybe TRBD1 (6 bases). Trimming cost V 3 bases and J 1 base, with 11 bases left between them. This CDR3 is 15 amino acids long. Per the germline V gene, CDR1 is MNHNS and CDR2 is SASEGT. Here the CDR3 DNA reads TGTGCCAGCAGTGAGCCAGGGGCCGGCACAGATACGCAGTATTTT. It encodes CASSEPGAGTDTQYF.

With regard to this clone: Other DNA variants within this sample encode the same CDR3. The chain employs TRBV5-1 and TRBJ2-7, with D perhaps TRBD1 (5 bases). Germline CDR1 and CDR2: SGHRS and YFSETQ. The CDR3 extends over 14 amino acids. V was cut by 0 bases and J by 2 bases, with 9 bases left in between. The CDR3 nucleotides are TGCGCCAGCAGCTTGGGAACAGGAGCCTACGAGCAGTACTTC. Protein: CASSLGTGAYEQYF.

The V gene is TRBV11-3, the J gene TRBJ1-1; D possibly corresponds to TRBD1 (6 bases). Germline V lookup: CDR1 SGHNT, CDR2 YENEEA. This CDR3 has 12 amino acids. The V and J ends lost 4 bases and 8 bases respectively, with 11 bases between them. The CDR3 spells CASSSQGPEAFF. The CDR3 nucleotides read TGTGCCAGCAGCTCGCAGGGGCCAGAAGCTTTCTTT.

The chain employs TRBV6-6 and TRBJ2-7; 8 nucleotides align to TRBD2. The CDR3 is 14 amino acids. Germline CDR1 is MNHNY and CDR2 is SVGAGI (reference sequence). The V and J ends lost 5 bases and 6 bases, in that order; junction bases with no gene match: 9. CDR3 sequence (DNA): TGTGCCAGCAGTCGGGACGGGACTAGAAGCGAGCAGTACTTC. It translates to CASSRDGTRSEQYF.

The chain carries TRBV7-3 and TRBJ2-3, with D unresolved. The V end was cut by 4 bases, the J end by 2 bases, with 10 bases between. The CDR3 is made up of 14 amino acids. Germline V gene lookup returns CDR1 SGHTA and CDR2 FQGTGA. The CDR3 region has the DNA TGTGCCAGCAGCTCCTCGGAGCTCACAGATACGCAGTATTTT. Its protein is CASSSSELTDTQYF.

This chain links TRBV28 with TRBJ2-7; D uncertain. From germline, CDR1 is MDHEN and CDR2 SYDVKM. The V end lost 7 bases, the J end lost 11 bases, and 15 bases lay between the germline ends. The CDR3 length is 11 residues. DNA of the CDR3: TGTGCCAGCAACCAGGCCTCTCAGGAGTACTTC. It yields the protein CASNQASQEYF.

Of note for this clone: An end of the junction differs from the germline gene, which may be a read error. The same CDR3 also results from other DNA sequences found in this sample. The chain has TRBV11-2 and TRBJ2-7; D uncertain. CDR1 is SGHAT, CDR2 FQNNGV, per germline. The CDR3 runs 12 residues. The CDR3: CASRRTGHEQYF. The CDR3 nucleotides read TGTGCCAGCAGACGTACGGGTCACGAGCAGTATTTC.

The chain is built from TRBV9 and TRBJ1-2, with a weak D call TRBD1 (6 bases). This CDR3 spans 13 amino acids. The germline gives CDR1 SGDLS, CDR2 YYNGEE. Trimming pared 0 bases from V and 9 bases from J, leaving 12 bases between. The CDR3 sequence: CASSVGAGDRYTF. The CDR3 region has the DNA TGTGCCAGCAGCGTAGGAGCAGGGGATCGCTACACCTTC. Full variable domain (rest looked up from reference TRBV9 and TRBJ1-2): DSGVTQTPKHLITATGQRVTLRCSPRSGDLSVYWYQQSLDQGLQFLIQYYNGEERAKGNILERFSAQQFPDLHSELNLSSLELGDSALYFCASSVGAGDRYTFGSGTRLTVV.

V gene TRBV2 combines with J gene TRBJ2-2; perhaps TRBD1 as D (5 bases). Germline V gene lookup returns CDR1 SNHLY and CDR2 FYNNEI. The CDR3 has 15 amino acids. V shed 5 bases and J shed 6 bases, with 16 bases lying between them. The CDR3 loop is CASSQATGYAGELFF. CDR3 DNA sequence: TGTGCCAGCAGTCAGGCAACAGGATACGCCGGGGAGCTGTTTTTT. Filled out from reference TRBV2 and TRBJ2-2, the complete variable domain reads EPEVTQTPSHQVTQMGQEVILRCVPISNHLYFYWYRQILGQKVEFLVSFYNNEISEKSEIFDDQFSVERPDGSNFTLKIRSTKLEDSAMYFCASSQATGYAGELFFGEGSRLTVL.

This chain joins TRBV6-1 and TRBJ1-1; a possible D gene is TRBD1 (5 bases). CDR3 length equals 15 residues. V was clipped by 6 bases and J by 2 bases, with 16 bases between them. Germline CDR1 MNHNS, CDR2 SASEGT. CDR3 residues: CASSRDRGANTEAFF. In nucleotides, the CDR3 is TGTGCCAGCAGCCGGGATCGCGGGGCAAACACTGAAGCTTTCTTT.

The chain combines TRBV5-1 with TRBJ2-1; 9 bases match TRBD1. The CDR3 runs to 14 residues. CDR1 is SGHRS and CDR2 is YFSETQ in the germline V gene. V shed 4 bases, J shed 8 bases, and the junction held 7 bases outside the gene matches. As DNA, the CDR3 is TGCGCCAGCAGCGCCAGACAGGGGGTGGATGAGCAGTTCTTC. This translates into CASSARQGVDEQFF.